This T cell receptor beta chain was observed in a study of T cells after yellow fever vaccination. This clonotype was seen many times. A single record per CDR3 protein comes from TCRdb applying MiXCR to the 5' RACE reads. The sample consists of about 320,000 distinct CDR3 sequences, 9.5% to 12% of them appearing once. CDR1 is SGHDT, CDR2 YYEEEE, per germline. The J segment lost 4 bases and the V segment lost 0 bases, leaving 2 bases of the junction unmatched. CDR3 size: 14 residues. The origin of this receptor is a man between 18 and 29 years old who received the YFV17D yellow fever vaccine. Source: CD4+ T cells sorted from PBMCs, taken 45 days after the yellow fever booster vaccination. This chain uses TRBV5-6 with TRBJ1-2, with 8 bases identical to TRBD1. For the CDR3, the DNA is TGTGCCAGCAGCTTGGCAGGGGGCGGCTATGGCTACACCTTC. This translates into CASSLAGGGYGYTF.